This T cell receptor (beta chain) stems from a study of T cells in localized non-small cell lung cancer. Study-wide points: There was higher T cell clonality in uninvolved adjacent lung than in tumor, and it was highest there. In adjacent lung, a median approximately 60 of the top 100 tumor clones were found.

A note on this clone: Its target is not known.

Measured with immunoSEQ multiplex PCR; TCRdb has only the in-frame clones, and not every one. Found here are around 19,000 clones, approximately 90% of them singletons; the top ten hold about 3%. The material was peripheral blood, obtained before any cancer treatment. The origin of this receptor is a woman aged 35 to 69 with stage I lung adenocarcinoma.

The CDR3 DNA is TGCGCCAGCAGCCGTGGTAGCGGGGGTCCTGAGACCCAGTACTTC. Translating gives CASSRGSGGPETQYF. The chain recombines TRBV4-3 with TRBJ2-5, with 9 bases matching TRBD2. The CDR3 covers 15 residues. V was clipped by 4 bases and J by 5 bases; unmatched bases: 8. Looked up from germline, CDR1 is LGHNA and CDR2 is YSLEER.